Listed below are T cell receptor beta chains from one sample, sequenced in a study of graft-versus-host responses after intestinal transplantation. Sequencing was performed with immunoSEQ multiplex PCR; in TCRdb, only in-frame clones are kept and a portion is missing. The sample has tens of thousands of clones, approximately 95% seen once; the top ten hold about 0.22%. These receptors are not linked to any known antigen. The material was unstimulated CD4+ T cells sorted from spleen or lymph node cells, obtained before transplant. The receptor set was obtained from a human donor who was the organ donor for an intestinal transplant. CDR3s include the opening cysteine and the closing phenylalanine or tryptophan. The D gene is left open where the match is weak. Size is omitted from some rows. Given values are once, few, many or a class for expanded clones.

V,size,J,D,DNA,CDR3
TRBV5-1,once,TRBJ2-5,TRBD2,TGCGCCAGCAGCTTGGGACTAGCGGGGGGGGAGACCCAGTACTTC,CASSLGLAGGETQYF
TRBV5-1,-,TRBJ2-7,-,TGCGCCAGCAGCTTGGACAGGTCCTACGAGCAGTACTTC,CASSLDRSYEQYF
TRBV5-5,-,TRBJ1-5,-,TGTGCCAGCAGCTTGGAACATAGCAATCAGCCCCAGCATTTT,CASSLEHSNQPQHF
TRBV15,once,TRBJ1-1,-,TGTGCCACCAGCAGAGATCTGAACACTGAAGCTTTCTTT,CATSRDLNTEAFF
TRBV10-3,once,TRBJ1-1,-,TGTGCCATCAGGGGGGAGGGCAGCGCTTTCTTT,CAIRGEGSAFF
TRBV7-9,-,TRBJ2-3,-,TGTGCCAGCAGCTTACCTACAACCACAGATACGCAGTATTTT,CASSLPTTTDTQYF
TRBV7-6,-,TRBJ2-1,-,TGTGCCAGCAGCTTGAAGGCCCAGGCCCCCAATGAGCAGTTCTTC,CASSLKAQAPNEQFF
TRBV5-5,-,TRBJ1-3,-,TGTGCCAGCAGCTTGGTAGGGGTCTTCTCTGGAAACACCATATATTTT,CASSLVGVFSGNTIYF
TRBV4-1,-,TRBJ1-5,-,TGCGCCAGCAGCCAAGAAGTGGGGGGCAATCAGCCCCAGCATTTT,CASSQEVGGNQPQHF
TRBV6-1,-,TRBJ1-1,-,TGTGCCAGCACCGGGGTGAACACTGAAGCTTTCTTT,CASTGVNTEAFF